This T cell receptor beta chain was sequenced for a study of blood T cell repertoires in COVID-19. Study-wide background: Material from acute and convalescent COVID-19 was sourced from the United States, Italy and Spain.

Sequenced by immunoSEQ multiplex PCR; TCRdb stores in-frame clones only, minus some. The table has around 250,000 clones, roughly 88% seen once. From germline, CDR1 is MDHEN and CDR2 SYDVKM. The CDR3 covers 12 residues. With 4 bases removed from V and 8 bases from J, the gap between germline ends came to 11 bases. Individuals drawn from 24 US areas were about 18 to 95 years old. Sequencing was performed on PBMCs or T cells enriched from blood (not recorded which). V usage is TRBV28 and J usage is TRBJ1-2, with D hard to call. The TCR originated in a woman aged 35 to 49 who had been exposed to COVID-19. Here the CDR3 reads CASSSLGLGYTF. The CDR3 DNA sequence: TGTGCCAGCAGTTCGTTGGGCTTGGGCTACACCTTC.